Shown below are 12 T cell receptor beta chains from a single sample sequenced in a study of T cells in women clearing cervical HPV infection. TCRdb's copy holds only in-frame clones and misses some; the assay was immunoSEQ multiplex PCR. The listing records around 30,000 clones. The specimen sequenced was blood buffy coat. These receptors came from a woman between 18 and 69 years old with a cervical HPV16 infection that either progressed to CIN3+ or cleared (not recorded which).

By frequency, this clone registers medium-sized (0.01 to 0.1%). The covered CDR3 bases are TGTGCCAGTATTCCAGGGCAAGGAGTAAACATT. It is translated as CASIPGQGVNI. The full-length CDR3 reads as CASIPGQGVNIQYF. The chain joins TRBV19 to TRBJ2-4; possibly TRBD1 for D (5 bases). Read coverage stops 3 residues before the CDR3 terminus; the germline J gene supplies the remainder. Looked up from germline, CDR1 is LNHDA and CDR2 is SQIVND (reference sequence). The CDR3 sequence is 14 residues long. V dropped 7 bases and J dropped 6 bases, with 16 bases sitting between them.

Regarding this clone: Read coverage stops 3 residues before the CDR3 terminus; the germline J gene supplies the remainder. V gene TRBV19 combines with J gene TRBJ1-5, with a tentative D call TRBD1 (6 bases). Trimming shortened V by 6 bases and J by 5 bases, and 14 bases separated the two germline ends. Germline-derived CDR1 and CDR2 are LNHDA and SQIVND (reference sequence). The CDR3 runs to 14 residues. The CDR3 bases that were read are TGTGCCAGTAGCTCCACAGGGTTTTATCAGCCC. This encodes CASSSTGFYQP. The entire CDR3 sequence reads CASSSTGFYQPQHF.

On this clone: Read data end 3 residues before the CDR3 end; the end is taken from the germline J gene. The chain combines TRBV4-2 with TRBJ2-3, with a weak D call TRBD2 (5 bases). This CDR3 contains 15 residues. Germline V CDR1 and CDR2: LGHNA, YNFKEQ. The V gene lost 0 bases and the J gene lost 5 bases, with 12 bases spanning the gap. Incomplete CDR3 DNA: TGTGCCAGCAGCCAAGAAACTAGGTCGGAAGATACG. As protein: CASSQETRSEDT. The full CDR3 protein reads CASSQETRSEDTQYF.

For this clone: The CDR3 end is not reached by the read, which stops 3 residues before it; the germline J gene fills it in. This chain uses TRBV7-6 with TRBJ2-3, with D tentatively TRBD2 (5 bases). Per germline, CDR1 SGHVS and CDR2 FNYEAQ. The CDR3 is 15 residues long. Trimming stripped 7 bases from V and 0 bases from J, with 14 bases between. The CDR3 here is CASTRLSSSTDTQYF. The DNA read from the CDR3 is TGTGCCAGCACCAGACTAAGTAGTAGCACAGATACG.

Concerning this clone: The read is 3 residues too short to cover the CDR3 end, so that end is filled in from the germline J gene. This sequence joins TRBV5-6 and TRBJ1-1; TRBD1 agrees at 10 bases. Germline V CDR1 and CDR2: SGHDT, YYEEEE. The trim removed 3 bases at V and 3 bases at J, leaving 2 bases unmatched. This CDR3 has 14 residues. CDR3 bases read: TGTGCCAGCAGCTCGGGGACAGGGGACACTGAA. It is translated as CASSSGTGDTE. The entire CDR3 protein reads CASSSGTGDTEAFF.

On this clone: The read ends 3 residues early relative to the CDR3; the germline J gene fills the gap. The chain couples TRBV2 to TRBJ1-1; D not resolved. CDR3 length: 13 residues. V lost 8 bases and J lost 1, with 11 bases in between. The germline CDR1 and CDR2 sequences are SNHLY and FYNNEI. CDR3 in amino acids: CASRSEQNTEAFF. The DNA read from the CDR3 is TGTGCCAGCCGTTCCGAACAGAACACTGAA.

Notes on this clone: The read ends 3 residues before the CDR3 terminus; that terminus is restored from the germline J gene. The chain employs TRBV7-9 and TRBJ1-1; D is undetermined. The germline V gene has CDR1 SEHNR and CDR2 FQNEAQ (reference sequence). There are 11 residues in the CDR3. Incomplete CDR3 DNA: TGTGCCAGCAGCTGCGGAGACGGG. Protein: CASSCGDG. The full CDR3 reads CASSCGDGAFF.

As to this clone: The read ends 3 residues early relative to the CDR3; the germline J gene fills the gap. The chain employs TRBV6-1 and TRBJ2-7, with TRBD1 matching over 7 bases. The V and J ends lost 1 base and 6 bases, in that order; junction bases with no gene match: 3. Germline V gives CDR1 MNHNS, CDR2 SASEGT. The CDR3 runs to 13 residues. The sequenced CDR3 bases are TGTGCCAGCAGTGAAGAAAGGGGGCGCGAG. Residues: CASSEERGRE. The full CDR3 protein reads CASSEERGREQYF.

To note about this clone: The read is 3 residues too short to cover the CDR3 end, so that end is filled in from the germline J gene. V usage is TRBV7-6 and J usage is TRBJ1-4; TRBD1 matches at 9 bases. This CDR3 spans 18 amino acids. Looked up from germline, CDR1 is SGHVS and CDR2 is FNYEAQ. Trimming removed 5 bases from V and 8 bases from J; junction bases left unmatched: 18. The sequenced part of the CDR3 DNA is TGTGCCAGCAGCCCGTCCCGGGACAGGGAAAATGCGGAAGAAAAA. Its translation is CASSPSRDRENAEEK. In full, the CDR3 is CASSPSRDRENAEEKLFF.

As regards this clone: The read is 3 residues too short to cover the CDR3 end, so that end is filled in from the germline J gene. The rearrangement links TRBV28 to TRBJ2-7, with 14 nucleotides matching TRBD2. Germline lookup yields CDR1 MDHEN and CDR2 SYDVKM. There are 16 residues in the CDR3. V gave up 7 bases and J gave up 5 bases; unmatched junction bases: 10. Incomplete CDR3 DNA: TGTGCCAGCACCTCCCTGACTAGCGGGAGGGTCAACGAG. Amino acids: CASTSLTSGRVNE. The CDR3, in full, reads CASTSLTSGRVNEQYF.

Comments on this clone: The CDR3 end is not reached by the read, which stops 3 residues before it; the germline J gene fills it in. The chain carries TRBV29-1 and TRBJ2-3, with 7 bases fitting TRBD2. The V segment lost 4 bases and the J segment 2 bases; nucleotides outside the gene matches: 6. The CDR3 loop spans 14 amino acids. The germline CDR1 and CDR2 sequences are SQVTM and ANQGSEA. CDR3: CSVAQRGSTDTQYF. Partial CDR3 DNA: TGCAGCGTTGCCCAGCGGGGCTCCACAGATACG.

In regard to this clone: The read terminates 3 residues ahead of where the CDR3 ends, so the germline J gene completes it. The chain is built from TRBV19 and TRBJ2-3, with D tentatively TRBD1 (6 bases). Germline V lookup: CDR1 LNHDA, CDR2 SQIVND (reference sequence). CDR3 length: 15 amino acids. The CDR3 spells CASSPAGVSNQPQYF. The CDR3 bases that were read are TGTGCCAGTAGTCCGGCAGGGGTGAGCAATCAGCCG.